A single sample is the source of the 8 T cell receptor beta chains below, sequenced in a study of vaccination and CD4 T cells after COVID-19. The treatment denotes: approximately 9-day PBMC culture with coronavirus spike peptide pools or control peptides (ViraFEST assay). The study sequenced cultured CD4+ T cell DNA using the Oncomine TCR Beta short-read assay. One entry per CDR3 protein, called by TCRdb with MiXCR from the PCR reads. Of about 20,000 distinct CDR3 sequences listed, approximately 28% were seen once; the top ten hold around a sixth. For these receptors, no antigen is known. The source material was cultured CD4+ T cells from blood. These receptors were collected from a human donor with COVID-19.

V gene TRBV2 combines with J gene TRBJ1-1, with TRBD1 matching over 7 bases. The CDR3 extends over 15 amino acids. Germline V gene data show CDR1 as SNHLY and CDR2 as FYNNEI. J gave up 7 bases and V 6 bases, and 14 bases lay outside the gene matches. The CDR3 is CASRVQGPRFNEAFF. CDR3 DNA: TGTGCCAGCAGGGTACAGGGGCCCCGGTTTAATGAAGCTTTCTTT.

This clonotype came up a few times. V and J are TRBV11-3 and TRBJ2-7, with 7 bases aligning to TRBD1. There are 13 residues in the CDR3. Trimming took 3 bases from V and 9 from J; bases not matched to a gene: 8. Germline V gives CDR1 SGHNT, CDR2 YENEEA. The CDR3 here is CASSFGTDGTQYF. In nucleotides, the CDR3 is TGTGCCAGCAGCTTCGGGACAGATGGGACGCAGTACTTC.

The CDR3 region is CASSLQAGTYEQYF. The CDR3 region has the DNA TGTGCCAGCAGTTTGCAGGCAGGGACCTACGAGCAGTACTTC. The chain is built from TRBV27 and TRBJ2-7, with a possible D match to TRBD1 (5 bases). The CDR3 is 14 residues long. Trimming removed 3 bases from V and 2 bases from J, with 11 bases in between. The germline V gene has CDR1 MNHEY and CDR2 SMNVEV (reference sequence).

This clonotype has more than one count but fewer than ten. The chain joins TRBV2 to TRBJ2-5; TRBD2 might be the D (6 bases). V shed 7 bases and J shed 0 bases, with 15 bases lying between them. The CDR3 extends over 15 amino acids. Germline-derived CDR1 and CDR2 are SNHLY and FYNNEI. The CDR3 sequence: CASMGDSPYQETQYF. DNA of the CDR3: TGTGCCAGCATGGGGGACTCACCGTACCAAGAGACCCAGTACTTC. The entire variable domain, with the rest obtained from reference TRBV2 and TRBJ2-5, is as follows: EPEVTQTPSHQVTQMGQEVILRCVPISNHLYFYWYRQILGQKVEFLVSFYNNEISEKSEIFDDQFSVERPDGSNFTLKIRSTKLEDSAMYFCASMGDSPYQETQYFGPGTRLLVL.

This clonotype was seen more than once but under ten times. This sequence joins TRBV11-2 and TRBJ2-7; tentative D call: TRBD1 (5 bases). With 3 bases removed from V and 0 bases from J, the gap between germline ends came to 9 bases. Germline V CDR1 and CDR2: SGHAT, FQNNGV. The CDR3 spans 14 residues. This chain's CDR3 is CASSLGRVSYEQYF. The CDR3 bases are TGTGCCAGCAGCTTGGGCAGGGTCTCCTACGAGCAGTACTTC.

This clonotype is labeled as medium-sized. V is TRBV20-1 and J is TRBJ1-1; 9 bases match TRBD1. Germline lookup yields CDR1 DFQATT and CDR2 SNEGSKA (reference sequence). The CDR3 runs to 14 residues. After removal of 1 base from V and 3 bases from J, the junction contained 3 bases not matched to a gene. The CDR3 here is CSARVTGGYTEAFF. The CDR3 nucleotides are TGCAGTGCTAGAGTAACAGGGGGCTACACTGAAGCTTTCTTT.

This sequence joins TRBV7-9 and TRBJ1-3; D remains ambiguous. V was shortened by 5 bases and J by 0 bases, with 8 bases between the two germline ends. CDR3 length equals 14 residues. From germline, CDR1 is SEHNR and CDR2 FQNEAQ (reference sequence). CDR3 nucleotides: TGTGCCAGCAGCCAGACGATCTCTGGAAACACCATATATTTT. Residues: CASSQTISGNTIYF.

The genes are TRBV12-1 and TRBJ2-5; the table's D gene call, TRBD2, was not cross checked with the DNA. TRBV12-1 is listed as a pseudogene. This CDR3 is built from 12 residues. The CDR3 nucleotides are TGTGCCAGCAGCTGGGGAGGAAAGACCCAGTACTTC. Translating gives CASSWGGKTQYF.